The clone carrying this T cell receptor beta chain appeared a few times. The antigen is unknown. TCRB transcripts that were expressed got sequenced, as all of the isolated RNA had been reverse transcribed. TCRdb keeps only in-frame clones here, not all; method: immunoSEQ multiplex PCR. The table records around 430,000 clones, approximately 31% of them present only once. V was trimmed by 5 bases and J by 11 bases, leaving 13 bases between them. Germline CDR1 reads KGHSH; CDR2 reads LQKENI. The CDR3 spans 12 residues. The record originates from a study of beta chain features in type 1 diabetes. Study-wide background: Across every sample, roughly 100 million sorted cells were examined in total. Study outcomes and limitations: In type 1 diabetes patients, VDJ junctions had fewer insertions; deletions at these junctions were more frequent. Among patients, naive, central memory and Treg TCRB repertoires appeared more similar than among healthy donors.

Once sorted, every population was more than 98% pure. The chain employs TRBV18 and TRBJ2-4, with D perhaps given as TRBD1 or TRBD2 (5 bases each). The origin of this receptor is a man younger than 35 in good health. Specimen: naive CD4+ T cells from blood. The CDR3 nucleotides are TGTGCCAGCTCATCGGGGCTGACCGTTCAGTACTTC. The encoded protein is CASSSGLTVQYF. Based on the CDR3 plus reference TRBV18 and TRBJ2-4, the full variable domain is NAGVMQNPRHLVRRRGQEARLRCSPMKGHSHVYWYRQLPEEGLKFMVYLQKENIIDESGMPKERFSAEFPKEGPSILRIQQVVRGDSAAYFCASSSGLTVQYFGAGTRLSVL.